These 23 T cell receptor beta chains came from one sample sequenced in a study of cytomegalovirus exposure and HLA in healthy donors. Researchers ran the PCR with 60 Vbeta and 13 Jbeta primers. Clones were read by immunoSEQ multiplex PCR, and TCRdb kept only the in-frame ones, dropping some. Found here are about 150,000 clones, nearly 80% of them singletons; the top ten hold 0.5% to 0.85%. The source material was PBMCs. All receptors derive from a male donor in good health and CMV-seronegative.

In its sample, this clone was seen once. The CDR3 spells CASSLSPFGSRYEQYF. The CDR3, as DNA: TGTGCCAGCAGTTTATCTCCCTTTGGTAGCCGCTACGAGCAGTACTTC. The J gene is TRBJ2-5, the V gene TRBV27; D is unresolved. The DNA end favors TRBJ2-7, so the J call may be wrong. This CDR3 comprises 16 residues. Germline-derived CDR1 and CDR2 are MNHEY and SMNVEV (reference sequence).

The chain joins TRBV7-2 to TRBJ2-1; the D gene is possibly TRBD2 (5 bases). This CDR3 spans 12 amino acids. CDR1 SGHTA and CDR2 FQGNSA come from the germline V gene. V lost 7 bases, J lost 10 bases, and 14 bases lay in between. The CDR3 here is CASMGVTREQFF. For the CDR3, the DNA is TGTGCCAGCATGGGAGTTACGCGCGAGCAGTTCTTC. The full variable domain, in which reference TRBV7-2 and TRBJ2-1 provide the parts outside the CDR3, is GAGVSQSPSNKVTEKGKDVELRCDPISGHTALYWYRQSLGQGLEFLIYFQGNSAPDKSGLPSDRFSAERTGGSVSTLTIQRTQQEDSAVYLCASMGVTREQFFGPGTRLTVL.

This chain links TRBV5-8 with TRBJ2-1; TRBD2 matches 11 bases. The germline V gene has CDR1 SGHTS and CDR2 YDEGEE. The ends lost 3 bases at V and 4 bases at J; junction bases unmatched: 6. The CDR3 runs 16 residues. The CDR3 region has the DNA TGTGCCAGCAGCTCTGGGACTAGCGGATTTTACAATGAGCAGTTCTTC. Amino acids: CASSSGTSGFYNEQFF.

The rearrangement joins TRBV5-4 to TRBJ1-1, with D maybe TRBD1 (6 bases). From germline, CDR1 is SGHNT and CDR2 YYREEE (reference sequence). This CDR3 is 16 amino acids long. V was pared by 4 bases and J by 4 bases, with 20 bases between. The CDR3 coding sequence is TGTGCCAGCAGCCCGGCCGCGATCAGGGGTACCACTGAAGCTTTCTTT. Translation gives CASSPAAIRGTTEAFF.

The chain uses TRBV29-1 and TRBJ1-1; a possible D gene is TRBD1 (5 bases). With 1 base removed from V and 5 bases from J, the gap between germline ends came to 20 bases. CDR1 and CDR2 from the germline V gene are SQVTM and ANQGSEA. This CDR3 comprises 16 residues. As DNA, the CDR3 is TGCAGCGTTGAAGGTGAGGGAATGGCAGGGAGGACTGAAGCTTTCTTT. This encodes CSVEGEGMAGRTEAFF.

V is TRBV25-1 and J is TRBJ2-7; 8 nucleotides line up with TRBD1. This CDR3 has 13 residues. The J segment lost 5 bases and the V segment lost 6 bases, leaving 6 bases of the junction unmatched. Germline loops: CDR1 MGHDK, CDR2 SYGVNS. The CDR3 DNA sequence: TGTGCCAGCAGAGGACAGGGTGCCCACGAGCAGTACTTC. This encodes CASRGQGAHEQYF.

This chain joins TRBV19 and TRBJ1-4, with D unresolved. CDR3 length: 17 amino acids. In germline, CDR1 is LNHDA, CDR2 SQIVND (reference sequence). Between the trimmed V and J ends, which lost 5 bases and 0 bases, there was a span of 16 bases. The CDR3 spells CASSSRRGTATNEKLFF. The CDR3 coding sequence is TGTGCCAGTAGTTCCCGAAGAGGCACCGCAACTAATGAAAAACTGTTTTTT.

This clone was seen a handful of times. The genes are TRBV7-2 and TRBJ1-2, with D maybe TRBD1 (6 bases). Per germline, CDR1 SGHTA and CDR2 FQGNSA. This CDR3 contains 16 residues. Trimming took 5 bases from V and 4 from J, leaving 20 bases between them. The CDR3, as DNA: TGTGCCAGCAGCCCTAGAGGGGGGGGCCTTACCTATGGCTACACCTTC. It yields the protein CASSPRGGGLTYGYTF.

The J gene is TRBJ2-7, the V gene TRBV9; 8 nucleotides line up with TRBD2. This CDR3 comprises 15 residues. Germline values: CDR1 SGDLS, CDR2 YYNGEE. The V gene end was trimmed by 0 bases and the J gene end by 2 bases; junction bases not matched to a gene: 4. CDR3 DNA sequence: TGTGCCAGCAGCGTAGGACTAGCGTCAGCCTACGAGCAGTACTTC. It yields the protein CASSVGLASAYEQYF.

The V gene is TRBV12-1, the J gene TRBJ2-1; TRBD2, the table's D call, lacks a check against the DNA. TRBV12-1 is designated a pseudogene. CDR3 length: 16 residues. CDR3 region: CASIHVGLAGDNEQFF. The CDR3 DNA reads as TGTGCCAGCATCCATGTCGGACTAGCGGGGGACAATGAGCAGTTCTTC.

Concerning this clone itself: The junction and the germline gene differ at one end; a read error may be behind it. This chain links TRBV7-9 with TRBJ2-7, with D unresolved. CDR1 is SEHNR, CDR2 FQNEAQ, per germline (reference sequence). The CDR3 has 17 amino acids. CDR3 protein: CSSSLGQSLAGEYEQYF. The CDR3 DNA reads as TGTTCCAGCAGCTTGGGTCAGTCTTTGGCAGGCGAATACGAGCAGTACTTC. Supplemented by reference TRBV7-9 and TRBJ2-7, the full variable domain reads DTGVSQNPRHKITKRGQNVTFRCDPISEHNRLYWYRQTLGQGPEFLTYFQNEAQLEKSRLLSDRFSAERPKGSFSTLEIQRTEQGDSAMYLCSSSLGQSLAGEYEQYFGPGTRLTVT.

This clone has more than one count but fewer than ten. This chain connects TRBV23-1 to TRBJ2-7; D is possibly TRBD1 (6 bases). TRBV23-1 is assigned to the ORF class and has an uncertain function. Trimming left V 1 base short and J 3 bases short, with 16 bases between. There are 16 residues in the CDR3. The CDR3 spells CASSQFYTGSYYEQYF. The CDR3 DNA reads as TGCGCCAGCAGTCAATTTTATACAGGGTCATACTACGAGCAGTACTTC.

The V gene is TRBV6-5, the J gene TRBJ2-1; D ambiguous. Trimming took off 2 bases at V and 5 bases at J, with 4 bases between the two ends. The germline CDR1 and CDR2 sequences are MNHEY and SVGAGI. The CDR3 is made up of 12 amino acids. In nucleotides, the CDR3 is TGTGCCAGCAGTTACGTAAACAATGAGCAGTTCTTC. The encoded protein is CASSYVNNEQFF.

This clone appeared a few times. The chain carries TRBV29-1 and TRBJ1-1; no clear D. Trimming took 5 bases from V and 0 from J, leaving 13 bases between them. CDR3 length equals 14 residues. CDR1 and CDR2 from the germline V gene are SQVTM and ANQGSEA. CDR3 sequence: CSVTQQRMNTEAFF. CDR3 in DNA: TGCAGCGTTACCCAACAGAGAATGAACACTGAAGCTTTCTTT.

The chain joins TRBV5-8 to TRBJ1-2; D is uncertain. CDR1 SGHTS and CDR2 YDEGEE come from the germline V gene. V lost 0 bases, J lost 2 bases, and 11 bases lay in between. The CDR3 runs to 15 residues. The DNA of the CDR3 is TGTGCCAGCAGCTTGGTTTCCAACCAGAACTATGGCTACACCTTC. It encodes CASSLVSNQNYGYTF.

V is TRBV19 and J is TRBJ2-2, with 12 nucleotides matching TRBD2. Losses at the gene ends were 8 bases for V and 4 bases for J; bases not matched to a gene: 8. The CDR3 totals 16 residues. Germline-derived CDR1 and CDR2 are LNHDA and SQIVND (reference sequence). The CDR3 DNA reads as TGTGCCAGTCTGACCGGGGGACTAGCGGGCACCGGGGAGCTGTTTTTT. It encodes CASLTGGLAGTGELFF.

The chain employs TRBV27 and TRBJ2-7; 14 bases fit TRBD2. There are 17 residues in the CDR3. Germline CDR1 is MNHEY and CDR2 is SMNVEV (reference sequence). The V gene end was trimmed by 5 bases and the J gene end by 2 bases; junction bases not matched to a gene: 8. The CDR3 protein is CASSPLKGLAGAYEQYF. The CDR3 DNA sequence: TGTGCCAGCAGTCCACTAAAGGGACTAGCGGGAGCCTACGAGCAGTACTTC.

This chain uses TRBV7-3 with TRBJ1-5, with TRBD1 as a possible D gene (5 bases). V was shortened by 1 base and J by 6 bases, with 13 bases between the two germline ends. Germline V gives CDR1 SGHTA, CDR2 FQGTGA. This CDR3 region has 15 residues. The CDR3 reads CASSLNPGRGQPQHF. For the CDR3, the DNA is TGTGCCAGCAGCTTAAACCCAGGGAGGGGTCAGCCCCAGCATTTT.

The chain couples TRBV11-2 to TRBJ2-1; D might be TRBD1 (6 bases). This CDR3 spans 16 amino acids. Germline CDR1 reads SGHAT; CDR2 reads FQNNGV. The V end was cut by 4 bases, the J end by 0 bases, with 13 bases between. The CDR3 DNA is TGTGCCAGCAGCTCCGGGACACCTAGCTCCTACAATGAGCAGTTCTTC. Translation: CASSSGTPSSYNEQFF.

A remark on this clone: One end of the junction does not line up with germline, which may come from a read error. J is TRBJ1-1 and V is TRBV7-9; D ambiguous. The CDR3 runs 11 residues. CDR1 is SEHNR and CDR2 is FQNEAQ in the germline V gene (reference sequence). The CDR3 sequence: CSSSLASEAFF. CDR3 coding DNA: TGTTCCAGCAGCTTAGCGTCAGAAGCTTTCTTT. Drawing the rest from reference TRBV7-9 and TRBJ1-1, the complete variable domain is DTGVSQNPRHKITKRGQNVTFRCDPISEHNRLYWYRQTLGQGPEFLTYFQNEAQLEKSRLLSDRFSAERPKGSFSTLEIQRTEQGDSAMYLCSSSLASEAFFGQGTRLTVV.

The J gene is TRBJ2-1, the V gene TRBV18; maybe TRBD1 (5 bases). Trimming cost V 5 bases and J 0 bases, with 11 bases left between them. The CDR3 totals 15 residues. Germline CDR1 and CDR2: KGHSH and LQKENI. The CDR3 bases are TGTGCCAGCTCAGGTGACAGCATCTCCTACAATGAGCAGTTCTTC. Its translation is CASSGDSISYNEQFF.

The rearrangement links TRBV6-5 to TRBJ1-5; D not resolved. The CDR3 sequence is 14 residues long. Trimming took 0 bases from V and 6 from J, leaving 9 bases between them. Germline assignment: CDR1 MNHEY and CDR2 SVGAGI. The CDR3 nucleotides read TGTGCCAGCAGTTACTCGAAAATGGCTCAGCCCCAGCATTTT. Translated, it gives CASSYSKMAQPQHF.

CDR3 sequence: CASSRQDTFSYEQYF. CDR3 bases: TGTGCCAGTAGTAGGCAGGACACATTTTCCTACGAGCAGTACTTC. V gene TRBV19 combines with J gene TRBJ2-7, with D possibly being TRBD1 (5 bases). This CDR3 comprises 15 residues. The V end lost 4 bases, the J end lost 1 base, and 14 bases lay between the germline ends. The germline CDR1 and CDR2 sequences are LNHDA and SQIVND (reference sequence).